This note documents a single TCR beta chain sequence. This specimen comes from a study of blood T cell repertoires in COVID-19. Study at large: Italy, Spain and the United States were the sources of the convalescent and acute COVID-19 samples. The cDNA or gDNA used as material had been derived from T cells, B-cell-depleted T cells, or PBMCs.

Authors' data handling: Reference gene primer amplification in the assay estimated nucleated cell counts. Method: immunoSEQ multiplex PCR; TCRdb's copy keeps in-frame clones and lacks some. Clone size and the V and J calls come from that table; the DNA yielded D and trimming. The table shows about 44,000 clones, with around 80% occurring only once. The CDR3 covers 11 residues. The germline V gene has CDR1 MNHNY and CDR2 SVGAGI (reference sequence). The V and J ends lost 8 bases and 4 bases respectively, with 8 bases between them. The receptor's source is a human donor in a cohort sampled during active COVID-19. V gene TRBV6-6 combines with J gene TRBJ2-5; D not certain. The sequenced sample was peripheral blood. CDR3 amino acids: CASSSGETQYF. In DNA, the CDR3 is TGTGCCAGCTCGTCCGGAGAGACCCAGTACTTC.